These T cell receptor beta chains were read from a single sample in a study of blood T cell repertoires in COVID-19. Clones were sequenced by immunoSEQ multiplex PCR, and TCRdb holds only the in-frame ones, with some missing. The top ten clones hold 8% of a sample with some 80,000 clones, around 84% of them seen once. Source material: peripheral blood. These TCRs come from a man older than 75 with active or convalescent COVID-19. Each CDR3 is given with its conserved first and last residue. A D gene is named only where the DNA matches it firmly. Size values are once, few and many counts, or a class for expanded clones, and some rows have none.

v_call	j_call	clone_size	d_call	cdr3_nt	cdr3_aa
TRBV9	TRBJ1-1	NA	TRBD1	TGTGCCAGCAGCACAGGGGGCGAGACTGAAGCTTTCTTT	CASSTGGETEAFF
TRBV19	TRBJ1-2	few	TRBD1	TGTGCCAGTAAGGGACAGGGCCAGAACTATGGCTACACCTTC	CASKGQGQNYGYTF
TRBV7-2	TRBJ2-5	NA	TRBD1	TGTGCCAGCAGCGTTGGGACAGGCCAAGAGACCCAGTACTTC	CASSVGTGQETQYF
TRBV10-2	TRBJ1-3	once	TRBD1	TGCGCCAGCAGGAGGCACAGGGGAGATGGAAACACCATATATTTT	CASRRHRGDGNTIYF
TRBV7-8	TRBJ2-3	NA	TRBD1	TGTGCCAGCAGCCAAGAGGGACAGGGGGCGGATACGCAGTATTTT	CASSQEGQGADTQYF
TRBV11-2	TRBJ1-1	NA	NA	TGTGCCAGCAGCTTAGTTGGCACAGCGGGGGAAGCTTTCTTT	CASSLVGTAGEAFF
TRBV18	TRBJ1-6	NA	TRBD1	TGTGCCAGCTCACCATTTGGGGGAAAACAGGGGACACCCCTCCACTTT	CASSPFGGKQGTPLHF
TRBV5-1	TRBJ1-2	NA	NA	TGCGCCAGCAGCGCCCCGACAGCCTATGGCTACACCTTC	CASSAPTAYGYTF
TRBV19	TRBJ1-1	NA	NA	TGTGCCAGTAGTGGAGGGGTGGTCACTGAAGCTTTCTTT	CASSGGVVTEAFF
TRBV11-3	TRBJ2-3	NA	TRBD2	TGTGCCAGCAGCCCCACCCCAGCGGGAGAAACTGCGCAGTATTTT	CASSPTPAGETAQYF
TRBV21-1	TRBJ1-4	NA	NA	TGTGCCAGCAGCACCCCGGGACAGACTCATGGTAATGAAAAACTGTTTTTT	CASSTPGQTHGNEKLFF
TRBV5-1	TRBJ2-4	NA	NA	TGCGCCAGCAGCTTGAGGCGCCCAGAGGACATTCAGTACTTC	CASSLRRPEDIQYF
TRBV19	TRBJ1-5	NA	NA	TGTGCCAGTAACAACAGGGTAGGGCAGCCCCAGCATTTT	CASNNRVGQPQHF
TRBV4-1	TRBJ1-3	few	NA	TGCGCCAGCAGCCCTCGGAGTATCGGAAACACCATATATTTT	CASSPRSIGNTIYF
TRBV10-1	TRBJ2-3	NA	NA	TGCGCCAGCAGTGAACTTACTAGTTCTGGTACAGATACGCAGTATTTT	CASSELTSSGTDTQYF
TRBV7-2	TRBJ1-1	NA	TRBD1	TGTGCCAGCAGCTGGAGACAGGGAGACACTGAAGCTTTCTTT	CASSWRQGDTEAFF
TRBV27	TRBJ1-5	NA	TRBD1	TGTGCCAGCAGTTTCGGCCGACAGGGCGATCAGCCCCAGCATTTT	CASSFGRQGDQPQHF
TRBV2	TRBJ1-6	NA	NA	TGTGCCAGCAGTGGGGAGGGCAATTCACCCCTCCACTTT	CASSGEGNSPLHF
TRBV6-8	TRBJ2-4	NA	TRBD1	TGTGCCAGCAGGGGCGGACAGGGGAAGAAAAACATTCAGTACTTC	CASRGGQGKKNIQYF
TRBV18	TRBJ1-1	NA	NA	TGTGCCAGCTCAACCATGACAGGCACTGAAGCTTTCTTT	CASSTMTGTEAFF
TRBV3-1/TRBV3-2	TRBJ2-5	NA	NA	TGTGCCAGCAGCCCCGCGGGCGGGAATAGGGAGACCCAGTACTTC	CASSPAGGNRETQYF
TRBV29-1	TRBJ2-1	few	TRBD2	TGCAGCGCCACTAGCGGCGGTGAGCAGTTCTTC	CSATSGGEQFF
TRBV9	TRBJ1-5	NA	TRBD1	TGTGCCAGCAGCGGGGGGACAGGGAATTATCAGCCCCAGCATTTT	CASSGGTGNYQPQHF
TRBV27	TRBJ2-1	NA	TRBD2	TGTGCCATCCGCCCACGGGCGGGAGACAATGAGCAGTTCTTC	CAIRPRAGDNEQFF
TRBV3-1/TRBV3-2	TRBJ1-5	few	NA	TGTGCCAGCAGCCAAGCGGCAGGCCCTAATCAGCCCCAGCATTTT	CASSQAAGPNQPQHF
TRBV28	TRBJ2-2	NA	NA	TGTGCCAGCACCACGGTCGGGTTCTTGGGGGAGCTGTTTTTT	CASTTVGFLGELFF
TRBV9	TRBJ2-1	few	TRBD2	TGTGCCAGCAGCCCAGCGGGGAGAGCGGGAGGCCCCAGCTCCTACAATGAGCAGTTCTTC	CASSPAGRAGGPSSYNEQFF
TRBV5-3	TRBJ2-1	NA	NA	TGTGCCAGAAGCTTGGCGTCAGGGAACTTATCCTACAATGAGCAGTTCTTC	CARSLASGNLSYNEQFF
TRBV29-1	TRBJ2-3	NA	TRBD2	TGCAGCGTTGGAAGCGGGGGGGCCCCAGATACGCAGTATTTT	CSVGSGGAPDTQYF
TRBV24-1	TRBJ1-5	NA	TRBD1	TGTGCCACCAGTGATACAGGGGTCCAGCCCCAGCATTTT	CATSDTGVQPQHF
TRBV19	TRBJ2-3	NA	TRBD2	TGTGCCAGTAGTAAACCCGGGACTACGCCGGATACGCAGTATTTT	CASSKPGTTPDTQYF
TRBV27	TRBJ1-5	once	TRBD1	TGTGCCAGCAGGTCAAGGGGGCGAGGTCAGCCCCAGCATTTT	CASRSRGRGQPQHF
TRBV19	TRBJ2-3	NA	TRBD2	TGTGCCAGTAGTCGTCAGACTAGCGGAGGCACAGATACGCAGTATTTT	CASSRQTSGGTDTQYF
TRBV6-5	TRBJ1-5	NA	TRBD1	TGTGCCAGCAGCCTAGGACAGGGAAGTCAGCCCCAGCATTTT	CASSLGQGSQPQHF
TRBV7-2	TRBJ1-2	NA	TRBD1	TGTGCCAGCAGCTTAGGGGGACAGCCAAGTACCACCTATGGCTACACCTTC	CASSLGGQPSTTYGYTF
TRBV5-1	TRBJ1-2	once	TRBD1	TGCGCCAGCAGCCCATCGGGACAGGGTTCCTATGGCTACACCTTC	CASSPSGQGSYGYTF
TRBV29-1	TRBJ1-2	NA	TRBD1	TGCAGCGTTGTAGGGCAGGGGGATGGCTACACCTTC	CSVVGQGDGYTF
TRBV3-1/TRBV3-2	TRBJ1-3	once	NA	TGTGCCAGCAGCCCCAGGGTCGGGTCTGGAAACACCATATATTTT	CASSPRVGSGNTIYF
TRBV19	TRBJ1-5	NA	NA	TGTGCCAGTAGTCCCAGCGGGGGGGATCAGCCCCAGCATTTT	CASSPSGGDQPQHF
TRBV11-3	TRBJ2-6	NA	TRBD1	TGTGCCAGCAGCATACAGGGGCAGGGTGGGGCCAACGTCCTGACTTTC	CASSIQGQGGANVLTF
TRBV6-6	TRBJ2-3	NA	TRBD1	TGTGCCAACTCAGACAGGGGTCCCCCCACAGATACGCAGTATTTT	CANSDRGPPTDTQYF
TRBV6-6	TRBJ2-1	NA	TRBD1	TGTGCCAGCAGAAACGGGGACAGGGGTAACAATGAGCAGTTCTTC	CASRNGDRGNNEQFF
TRBV3-1/TRBV3-2	TRBJ1-2	NA	TRBD1	TGTGCCAGCAGCCTCCGACAGGGAAACGGCTACACCTTC	CASSLRQGNGYTF
TRBV12-3/TRBV12-4	TRBJ1-1	NA	TRBD1	TGTGCCAGCAGTCCTGACAGGGGAGAAGCTTTCTTT	CASSPDRGEAFF
TRBV10-3	TRBJ2-1	NA	NA	TGTGCCACGCGATTTAGCGATGTCTACAATGAGCAGTTCTTC	CATRFSDVYNEQFF
TRBV5-1	TRBJ2-5	NA	TRBD1	TGCGCCAGCGAAGAGACAGGGGCGGAAGGGACCCAGTACTTC	CASEETGAEGTQYF
TRBV2	TRBJ2-2	NA	TRBD1	TGTGCCAGCTATAGAGACAGGGGGCAGAACACCGGGGAGCTGTTTTTT	CASYRDRGQNTGELFF
TRBV25-1	TRBJ1-1	NA	NA	TGTGCCAGCAGGGGGACTGCGAACACTGAAGCTTTCTTT	CASRGTANTEAFF
TRBV7-2	TRBJ2-1	NA	NA	TGTGCCAGCACCCAAGAGGGAAATGAGCAGTTCTTC	CASTQEGNEQFF